This entry concerns a single TCR beta chain. This clonotype was seen at least ten times. Its specific antigen is unknown. Per-nucleotide qualities are absent, and no much larger clonotype sits a single base away. This sample is drawn from a study of regulatory T cells in long-lasting Graves disease (dated by TCRdb to the early 2020s). With regard to the full study: Antithyroid drugs had been taken for less than 3 months by newly diagnosed Graves' disease patients. Patients with persistent Graves' disease were compared with patients with newly diagnosed Graves' disease using TCR sequencing and RNA sequencing of peripheral blood. The study was conducted in China and was registered as a clinical trial. A total of approximately 35 samples underwent TCR sequencing: some 13 from persistent and roughly 20 from newly diagnosed Graves' disease patients. What the work shows at the level of the full study, not this receptor alone: Lower TCR Shannon entropy and fewer highly expanded clones were observed in persistent Graves' disease patients than in newly diagnosed patients, which suggested clonal expansion. The small sample size was acknowledged by the authors as a limitation that may reduce accuracy. Because the primary lesion, thyroid tissue, could not be accessed, the study looked at peripheral blood alone. Patients with persistent disease shared more public clonotypes (roughly 2,900) than newly diagnosed patients did (966). Only the TCR beta chain was sequenced and analyzed.

The time point tag for this specimen amounts to: newly diagnosed GD, antithyroid drugs for less than 3 months. For both TCR sequencing and RNA sequencing, RNA was extracted from PBMCs using TRIzol. The diagnosis of Graves' disease was made according to American Thyroid Association guidelines. Patients were recruited from an endocrinology department in Xi'an, China. From each patient, roughly 9 milliliters of peripheral blood was collected into an EDTA anticoagulant tube. PBMCs were isolated by Ficoll Paque Plus density gradient separation without further T cell sorting. An Agilent 2100 Bioanalyzer and agarose gel were used to check RNA quality, and a NanoDrop 2000 was used to measure RNA concentration. Receptors were amplified or captured by multiplex PCR. Sequenced using an Illumina HiSeq 4000. TCR beta libraries were built with iRepertoire HTBI primers and Arm-PCR amplification of CDR3 regions. Gel purification was performed on PCR products prior to sequencing. The authors' pipeline ran thus. Gene usage analysis of CDR3 amino acid clonotypes relied on the roughly 58 TRBV and fewer than 15 TRBJ segments identified across samples. COPE and FqMerger were used to merge the filtered high-quality paired reads into contigs. BLAST was used to align contigs to the IMGT TRBV, TRBD and TRBJ reference genes, and CDR3 was defined following IMGT. Any clonotype with a frequency above 0.1% was counted as a highly expanded clone. Repertoire diversity was measured by Shannon entropy, and V-J evenness by the Gini coefficient. A clonotype found in more than one individual was treated as public. TCRdb ran its own pipeline on the public reads, namely fastp trimming at Q25 and MiXCR clone calling, and kept in-frame beta chains. Rows are unified per CDR3 protein, each entry keeping the most common DNA and genes. The V and J calls were determined by TCRdb, not by the authors. The sample includes roughly 380,000 distinct CDR3 sequences, with about 16% observed a single time. The leading ten clones occupy about a fifth of the sample.

The sequences come from peripheral blood mononuclear cells (PBMCs), collected at new diagnosis, from a patient treated with antithyroid drugs. The TCR was taken from a female donor with Graves disease.

The CDR3 is CASSLNGGYTF. The sequence in DNA is TGTGCCAGCAGTTTAAACGGCGGCTACACCTTC. The V and J segments used are TRBV12-3 or TRBV12-4 and TRBJ1-2; the D segment cannot be called with confidence. The CDR3 has 11 amino acids, counting the end cysteine and phenylalanine. CDR3 DNA is the only sequence kept; it has 33 bases, read in frame from the first base. V loses 2 bases, J loses 8 bases, and the germline ends lie 6 bases apart.